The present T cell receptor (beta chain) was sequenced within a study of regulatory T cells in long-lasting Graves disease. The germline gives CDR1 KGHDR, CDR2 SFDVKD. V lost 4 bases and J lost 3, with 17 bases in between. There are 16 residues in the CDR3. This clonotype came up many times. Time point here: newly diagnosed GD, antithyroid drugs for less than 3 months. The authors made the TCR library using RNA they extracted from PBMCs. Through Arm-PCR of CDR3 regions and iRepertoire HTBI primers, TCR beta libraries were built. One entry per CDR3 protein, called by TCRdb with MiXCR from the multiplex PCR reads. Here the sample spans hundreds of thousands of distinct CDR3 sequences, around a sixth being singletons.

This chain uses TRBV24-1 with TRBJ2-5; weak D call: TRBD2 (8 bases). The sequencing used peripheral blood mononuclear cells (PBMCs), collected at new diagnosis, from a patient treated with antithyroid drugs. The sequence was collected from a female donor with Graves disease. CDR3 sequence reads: CATSDGTVAGKETQYF. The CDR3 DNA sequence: TGTGCCACCAGTGACGGGACAGTAGCGGGAAAAGAGACCCAGTACTTC.